A selection of T cell receptor beta chains follows, all from one sample in a study of human T cells and chemical hapten exposure. MiXCR, applied by TCRdb to the RACE reads, yields one record per CDR3 protein. In the table there are some 300,000 distinct CDR3 sequences, around 5.5% of which are singletons. The input for sequencing was whole blood, taken in connection with sensitization to the hapten diphenylcyclopropenone (DPC). These receptor sequences come from a woman aged 18-29 years with alopecia areata. Some clones in this sample may be carry-over from other donors' samples. CDR3s include the opening cysteine and the closing phenylalanine or tryptophan. Fields, in order: V gene, clone size, J gene, D gene, CDR3 DNA, CDR3 protein. D genes are given only for firm matches. Some rows have no size entry. The others give once, few or many, or a class for an expanded clone.

TRBV20-1,NA,TRBJ1-4,NA,TGCAGTGCTACCGCCGGGACTACGAATGAAAAACTGTTTTTT,CSATAGTTNEKLFF
TRBV4-2,few,TRBJ1-1,NA,TGTGCCAGCAGCCAAGCCAGCTCTTTGAACACTGAAGCTTTCTTT,CASSQASSLNTEAFF
TRBV6-2/TRBV6-3,few,TRBJ2-1,NA,TGTGCCAGCAGTTACTCAATCAGGGAGCAGTTCTTC,CASSYSIREQFF
TRBV19,few,TRBJ1-5,NA,TGTGCCAGTAGTATTGGGATTGCTTCGGTGGTAAATAGCAATCAGCCCCAGCATTTT,CASSIGIASVVNSNQPQHF
TRBV12-3/TRBV12-4,many,TRBJ1-1,NA,TGTGCCAGCAGTTTTGGGGCAAACACTGAAGCTTTCTTT,CASSFGANTEAFF
TRBV18,many,TRBJ2-7,NA,TGTGCCACCTCCGAACAGGGTGCCTACGAGCAGTACTTC,CATSEQGAYEQYF
TRBV3-1,many,TRBJ2-1,TRBD2,TGTGCCAGCAGTGGACTAGCGGGGGACAATGAGCAGTTCTTC,CASSGLAGDNEQFF
TRBV7-2,NA,TRBJ1-2,NA,TGTGCCAGCAGCTTAAAAGAGGAAATCTATGGCTACACCTTC,CASSLKEEIYGYTF
TRBV10-3,many,TRBJ2-3,TRBD1,TGTGCCACCTCGCTAGGGGGACAGGGGCCCACAGATACGCAGTATTTT,CATSLGGQGPTDTQYF
TRBV27,NA,TRBJ1-1,NA,TGTGCCAGCAGTCAACAAACAGGGAACACTGAAGCTTTCTTT,CASSQQTGNTEAFF
TRBV5-4,NA,TRBJ1-2,NA,TGTGCCAGCAGAACGGGGACCAGCAGAAACTATGGCTACACCTTC,CASRTGTSRNYGYTF
TRBV27,many,TRBJ1-5,NA,TGTGCCAGCAGCCCCGATCCTTTCCTCCCCCAGCATTTT,CASSPDPFLPQHF
TRBV20-1,few,TRBJ2-3,TRBD2,TGCAGTGCTTCTAGCGGGACCCGCACAGATACGCAGTATTTT,CSASSGTRTDTQYF
TRBV6-2/TRBV6-3,NA,TRBJ2-7,TRBD1,TGTGCCAGCACCACGACCGGACAGGCCTACGAGCAGTACTTC,CASTTTGQAYEQYF
TRBV6-2/TRBV6-3,many,TRBJ1-5,NA,TGTGCCAGCAGCCCGACCACCAATCAGCCCCAGCATTTT,CASSPTTNQPQHF
TRBV6-2/TRBV6-3,few,TRBJ2-1,NA,TGTGCCAGCAGTTACCCTGCAGGTTCCTACAATGAGCAGTTCTTC,CASSYPAGSYNEQFF
TRBV5-6,few,TRBJ2-7,NA,TGTGCCAGCAGCCACGAAGACAGCCGCTCCACCTACGAGCAGTACTTC,CASSHEDSRSTYEQYF
TRBV12-3/TRBV12-4,many,TRBJ2-3,TRBD2,TGTGCCAGCAGTTTAAGCGGGGTATACACAGATACGCAGTATTTT,CASSLSGVYTDTQYF
TRBV5-6,few,TRBJ2-2,NA,TGTGCCACCTGTACCTCAACCGTCGGGGAGCTGTTTTTT,CATCTSTVGELFF
TRBV6-5,many,TRBJ2-7,NA,TGTGCCAGCAGCCCTACTAGTGTGGGTACCGAGCAGTACTTC,CASSPTSVGTEQYF
TRBV12-3/TRBV12-4,few,TRBJ1-4,NA,TGTGCCAGCAGTTTAAACGACGCTAGGGAAAAACTGTTTTTT,CASSLNDAREKLFF
TRBV6-2/TRBV6-3,NA,TRBJ2-7,NA,TGTGCCAGCAGCGGAGGGGGCGGCGAGCAGTACTTC,CASSGGGGEQYF
TRBV29-1,few,TRBJ2-1,NA,TGCAGCGTTGAAGTCGGCGGGCCTGAGTCCTACAATGAGCAGTTCTTC,CSVEVGGPESYNEQFF
TRBV3-1,NA,TRBJ2-4,NA,TGTGCCAGCAGCCAAGAGCATTCGGGGACCTCAAGATACATTCAGTACTTC,CASSQEHSGTSRYIQYF
TRBV20-1,few,TRBJ1-6,NA,TGCAGTGCTACCACCATTAGCTCCTATAATTCACCCCTCCACTTT,CSATTISSYNSPLHF
TRBV15,many,TRBJ2-7,NA,TGTGCCACCAGCAGAGAAATAGGGCAGACCTACGAGCAGTACTTC,CATSREIGQTYEQYF
TRBV6-5,few,TRBJ2-5,TRBD1,TGTGCCAGCAGGACGTCAGACAGGGGAATAGAGACCCAGTACTTC,CASRTSDRGIETQYF
TRBV15,few,TRBJ2-3,NA,TGTGCCACCAGTGGCGGTCCCGCAGATACGCAGTATTTT,CATSGGPADTQYF
TRBV7-3,NA,TRBJ2-1,NA,TGTGCCAGCAGCCCGGCCACGGTGGGGTACAATGAGCAGTTCTTC,CASSPATVGYNEQFF
TRBV12-3/TRBV12-4,few,TRBJ1-1,NA,TGTGCCAGCAGTACAATCCCGGGTGAAGCTTTCTTT,CASSTIPGEAFF
TRBV20-1,NA,TRBJ2-1,TRBD2,TGCAGTGCTAATCTAGCGGGGGGTAATGAGCAGTTCTTC,CSANLAGGNEQFF
TRBV7-8,few,TRBJ1-5,NA,TGTGCCAGCAGCTTAGGGGCGGCATCGGATCAGCCCCAGCATTTT,CASSLGAASDQPQHF
TRBV6-1,many,TRBJ1-5,NA,TGTGCCAGCAGTGGGGACTCGGGGGGGTTTTGGAGCAATCAGCCCCAGCATTTT,CASSGDSGGFWSNQPQHF
TRBV27,once,TRBJ2-1,TRBD2,TGTGCCAGCAGTTTATTCGCTAGCGGGGGCTCCTACAATGAGCAGTTCTTC,CASSLFASGGSYNEQFF
TRBV7-2,few,TRBJ1-5,TRBD1,TGTGCCAGCAGCAGGACAGGGGGTCGGAATCAGCCCCAGCATTTT,CASSRTGGRNQPQHF
TRBV28,NA,TRBJ2-3,TRBD2,TGTGCCAGCAGCCTGATACTAGCGGGGGGGCAGTATTTT,CASSLILAGGQYF
TRBV7-8,few,TRBJ1-1,NA,TGTGCCAGCAGCCTAGGAGCGGGGCCTGATAAAGCTTTCTTT,CASSLGAGPDKAFF
TRBV28,few,TRBJ2-5,TRBD2,TGTGCCAGCAGTTCCCGACTAGCAATAGAGACCCAGTACTTC,CASSSRLAIETQYF
TRBV7-9,few,TRBJ2-7,NA,TGTGCCAGCAGCTTATTGTCCGGGGGCGCTTACGAGCAGTACTTC,CASSLLSGGAYEQYF
TRBV7-2,NA,TRBJ2-3,TRBD2,TGTGCCAGCAGCCGCCTCGAATTTGGCGGGGGGGCCACAGATACGCAGTATTTT,CASSRLEFGGGATDTQYF
TRBV7-9,many,TRBJ2-3,NA,TGTGCCAGCAGCTCCAGCGTACTAGCAGAAGTGGCAGATACGCAGTATTTT,CASSSSVLAEVADTQYF
TRBV27,many,TRBJ2-3,NA,TGTGCCAGCAGTTTAAAGGAGGGGGCCACAGATACGCAGTATTTT,CASSLKEGATDTQYF
TRBV7-2,NA,TRBJ2-7,NA,TGTGCCAGCAGCTTAGAATCGGCCTACGAGCAGTACTTC,CASSLESAYEQYF
TRBV27,many,TRBJ2-6,NA,TGTGCCAGCAGTTATCCTGGGGCCAACGTCCTGACTTTC,CASSYPGANVLTF
TRBV23-1,NA,TRBJ1-1,TRBD1,TGCGCCAGCAGTCGAAACCACAGGGGGCAGAGAGCTTTCTTT,CASSRNHRGQRAFF